This is a list of T cell receptor beta chains from one sample in a study of graft-versus-host responses after intestinal transplantation. Method: immunoSEQ multiplex PCR; TCRdb's copy keeps in-frame clones and lacks some. The data contain 100,000 to 110,000 clones, more than 75% of them seen just once; the ten biggest clones take up about 0.93%. Their antigens are not known. Here the sequenced sample was unstimulated CD4+ T cells sorted from spleen or lymph node cells, taken before transplant. These receptor sequences come from a human donor who was the organ donor for an intestinal transplant. Both conserved end residues are part of each CDR3. The order of the fields is clone size, V gene, J gene, D gene, CDR3 protein, CDR3 DNA. D genes are given only for firm matches. Clone size is given for some rows only: seen once, a few or many times, or a class if the clone is expanded.

clone_size: -; v_call: TRBV19; j_call: TRBJ2-2; d_call: -; cdr3_aa: CASSIAVLDTGELFF; cdr3_nt: TGTGCCAGTAGTATAGCAGTGCTGGACACCGGGGAGCTGTTTTTT
clone_size: -; v_call: TRBV10-3; j_call: TRBJ1-5; d_call: -; cdr3_aa: CAIHRERDQPQHF; cdr3_nt: TGTGCCATTCACAGGGAGCGGGATCAGCCCCAGCATTTT
clone_size: -; v_call: TRBV28; j_call: TRBJ1-5; d_call: TRBD1; cdr3_aa: CASSLRTGYDQPQHF; cdr3_nt: TGTGCCAGCAGTCTCCGGACAGGGTATGATCAGCCCCAGCATTTT
clone_size: -; v_call: TRBV6-1; j_call: TRBJ2-5; d_call: -; cdr3_aa: CASSEMYYQGKETQYF; cdr3_nt: TGTGCCAGCAGTGAAATGTACTATCAGGGAAAAGAGACCCAGTACTTC
clone_size: -; v_call: TRBV6-1; j_call: TRBJ1-2; d_call: TRBD1; cdr3_aa: CASVTGVGYGYTF; cdr3_nt: TGTGCCAGCGTCACAGGGGTTGGCTATGGCTACACCTTC
clone_size: -; v_call: TRBV18; j_call: TRBJ2-7; d_call: -; cdr3_aa: CASSSTGITDEQYF; cdr3_nt: TGTGCCAGCTCATCCACAGGGATCACAGACGAGCAGTACTTC
clone_size: -; v_call: TRBV6-5; j_call: TRBJ2-2; d_call: TRBD1; cdr3_aa: CASRTGTANTGELFF; cdr3_nt: TGTGCCAGCAGAACCGGGACAGCGAACACCGGGGAGCTGTTTTTT
clone_size: -; v_call: TRBV6-5; j_call: TRBJ1-5; d_call: TRBD1; cdr3_aa: CASSSAAGGYQPQHF; cdr3_nt: TGTGCCAGCAGTTCCGCTGCAGGGGGCTATCAGCCCCAGCATTTT
clone_size: -; v_call: TRBV29-1; j_call: TRBJ2-3; d_call: TRBD2; cdr3_aa: CSAGTSGGRSTDTQYF; cdr3_nt: TGCAGCGCCGGGACTAGCGGGGGGAGGAGCACAGATACGCAGTATTTT
clone_size: -; v_call: TRBV19; j_call: TRBJ1-5; d_call: TRBD1; cdr3_aa: CASSTHPGQSIYQPQHF; cdr3_nt: TGTGCCAGTAGTACCCATCCGGGACAGTCCATTTATCAGCCCCAGCATTTT
clone_size: -; v_call: TRBV27; j_call: TRBJ2-2; d_call: TRBD2; cdr3_aa: CASSFGLAGGRDTGELFF; cdr3_nt: TGTGCCAGCAGCTTCGGTCTAGCGGGGGGGCGGGACACCGGGGAGCTGTTTTTT
clone_size: once; v_call: TRBV30; j_call: TRBJ2-1; d_call: TRBD2; cdr3_aa: CAWRPSGASYNEQFF; cdr3_nt: TGTGCCTGGAGGCCTAGCGGGGCCTCCTACAATGAGCAGTTCTTC
clone_size: -; v_call: TRBV30; j_call: TRBJ2-1; d_call: -; cdr3_aa: CAWSLGGLVYNEQFF; cdr3_nt: TGTGCCTGGAGTCTCGGGGGGCTTGTTTACAATGAGCAGTTCTTC
clone_size: few; v_call: TRBV4-1; j_call: TRBJ1-6; d_call: -; cdr3_aa: CASSQAANSPLHF; cdr3_nt: TGCGCCAGCAGCCAAGCAGCGAATTCACCCCTCCACTTT
clone_size: -; v_call: TRBV29-1; j_call: TRBJ2-7; d_call: TRBD2; cdr3_aa: CSFRLGTSGRYEQYF; cdr3_nt: TGCAGCTTTAGGCTGGGGACTAGCGGGAGATACGAGCAGTACTTC
clone_size: -; v_call: TRBV7-9; j_call: TRBJ2-7; d_call: -; cdr3_aa: CASSPGTPTYEQYF; cdr3_nt: TGTGCCAGCAGCCCCGGGACACCAACCTACGAGCAGTACTTC
clone_size: -; v_call: TRBV5-6; j_call: TRBJ2-2; d_call: -; cdr3_aa: CASSLVPGANTGELFF; cdr3_nt: TGTGCCAGCAGCTTGGTCCCAGGGGCGAACACCGGGGAGCTGTTTTTT
clone_size: few; v_call: TRBV5-1; j_call: TRBJ2-1; d_call: TRBD2; cdr3_aa: CASSPGLAVYNEQFF; cdr3_nt: TGCGCCAGCAGCCCAGGACTAGCAGTCTACAATGAGCAGTTCTTC
clone_size: -; v_call: TRBV5-1; j_call: TRBJ2-1; d_call: -; cdr3_aa: CASSLKGTKLNEQFF; cdr3_nt: TGCGCCAGCAGCTTAAAAGGGACGAAACTCAATGAGCAGTTCTTC
clone_size: -; v_call: TRBV7-2; j_call: TRBJ2-5; d_call: -; cdr3_aa: CASSLTVETQYF; cdr3_nt: TGTGCCAGCAGCTTAACGGTGGAGACCCAGTACTTC
clone_size: once; v_call: TRBV28; j_call: TRBJ1-1; d_call: TRBD1; cdr3_aa: CASRLGYRGPNMNTEAFF; cdr3_nt: TGTGCCAGCAGGCTAGGGTACAGGGGCCCCAATATGAACACTGAAGCTTTCTTT
clone_size: -; v_call: TRBV18; j_call: TRBJ2-2; d_call: -; cdr3_aa: CASSPSRTGYAGELFF; cdr3_nt: TGTGCCAGCTCACCTTCGAGAACGGGATATGCGGGGGAGCTGTTTTTT